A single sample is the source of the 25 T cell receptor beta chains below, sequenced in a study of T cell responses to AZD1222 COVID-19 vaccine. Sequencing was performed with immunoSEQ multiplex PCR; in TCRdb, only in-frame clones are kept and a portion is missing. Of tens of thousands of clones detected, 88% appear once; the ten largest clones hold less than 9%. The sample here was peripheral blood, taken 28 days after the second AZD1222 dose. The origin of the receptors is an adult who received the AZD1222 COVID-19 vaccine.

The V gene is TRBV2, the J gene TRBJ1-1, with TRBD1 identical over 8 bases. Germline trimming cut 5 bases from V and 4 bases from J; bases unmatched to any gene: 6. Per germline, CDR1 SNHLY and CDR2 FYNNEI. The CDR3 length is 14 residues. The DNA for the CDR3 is TGTGCCAGCAGTACAGGACAGGGCGGCACTGAAGCTTTCTTT. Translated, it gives CASSTGQGGTEAFF.

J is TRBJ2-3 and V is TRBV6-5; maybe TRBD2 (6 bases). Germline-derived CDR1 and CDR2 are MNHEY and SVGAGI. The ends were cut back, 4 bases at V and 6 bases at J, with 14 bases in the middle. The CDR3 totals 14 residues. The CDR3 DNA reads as TGTGCCAGCAGTTCCTTGGCGGGAACTGATACGCAGTATTTT. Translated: CASSSLAGTDTQYF.

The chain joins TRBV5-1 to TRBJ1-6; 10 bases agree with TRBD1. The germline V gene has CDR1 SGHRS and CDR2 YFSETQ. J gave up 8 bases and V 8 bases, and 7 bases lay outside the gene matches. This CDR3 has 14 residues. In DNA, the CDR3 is TGCGCCAGTAACCCCGGGACAGGGGATTCACCCCTCCACTTT. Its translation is CASNPGTGDSPLHF.

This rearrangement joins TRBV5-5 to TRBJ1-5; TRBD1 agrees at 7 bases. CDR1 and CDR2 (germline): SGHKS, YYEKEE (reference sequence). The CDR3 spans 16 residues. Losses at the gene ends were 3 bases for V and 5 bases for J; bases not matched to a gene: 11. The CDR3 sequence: CASSYQTGKEDQPQHF. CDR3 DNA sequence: TGTGCCAGCAGCTATCAGACAGGGAAGGAGGATCAGCCCCAGCATTTT.

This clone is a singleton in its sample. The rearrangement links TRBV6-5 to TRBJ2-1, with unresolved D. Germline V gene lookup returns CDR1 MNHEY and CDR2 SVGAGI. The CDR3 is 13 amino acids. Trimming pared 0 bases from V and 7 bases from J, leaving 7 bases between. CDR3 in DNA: TGTGCCAGCAGTTACTCGAATGCAAATGAGCAGTTCTTC. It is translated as CASSYSNANEQFF.

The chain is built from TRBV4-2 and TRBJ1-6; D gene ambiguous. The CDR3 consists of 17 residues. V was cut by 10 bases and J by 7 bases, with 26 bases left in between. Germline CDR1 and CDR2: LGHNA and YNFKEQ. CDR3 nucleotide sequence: TGTGCCACCCGAGTGGAGGGCGGTGTAGTCGGGAATTCACCCCTCCACTTT. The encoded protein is CATRVEGGVVGNSPLHF.

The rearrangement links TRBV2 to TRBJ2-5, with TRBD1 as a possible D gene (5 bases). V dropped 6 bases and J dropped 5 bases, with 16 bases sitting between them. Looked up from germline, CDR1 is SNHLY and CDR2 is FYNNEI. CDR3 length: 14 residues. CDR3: CASRTARAWETQYF. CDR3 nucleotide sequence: TGTGCCAGCAGAACAGCCAGGGCGTGGGAGACCCAGTACTTC.

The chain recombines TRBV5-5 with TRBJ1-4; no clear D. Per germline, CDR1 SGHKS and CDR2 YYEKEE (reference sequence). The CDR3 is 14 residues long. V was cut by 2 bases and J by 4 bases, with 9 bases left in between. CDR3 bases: TGTGCCAGCAGCTTCGGCAGTTATAATGAAAAACTGTTTTTT. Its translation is CASSFGSYNEKLFF.

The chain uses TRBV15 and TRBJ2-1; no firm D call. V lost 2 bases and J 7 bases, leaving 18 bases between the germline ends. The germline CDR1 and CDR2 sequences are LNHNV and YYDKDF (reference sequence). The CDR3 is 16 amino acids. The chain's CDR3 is CATSRHSGGLGNEQFF. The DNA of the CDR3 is TGTGCCACCAGCAGACACTCCGGCGGTCTGGGGAATGAGCAGTTCTTC. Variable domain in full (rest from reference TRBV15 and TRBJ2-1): DAMVIQNPRYQVTQFGKPVTLSCSQTLNHNVMYWYQQKSSQAPKLLFHYYDKDFNNEADTPDNFQSRRPNTSFCFLDIRSPGLGDTAMYLCATSRHSGGLGNEQFFGPGTRLTVL.

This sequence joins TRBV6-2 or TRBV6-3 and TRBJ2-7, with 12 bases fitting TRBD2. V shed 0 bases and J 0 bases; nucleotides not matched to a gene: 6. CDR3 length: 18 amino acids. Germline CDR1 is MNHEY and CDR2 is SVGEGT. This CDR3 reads CASSYSRTSGTGSYEQYF. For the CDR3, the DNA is TGTGCCAGCAGTTACTCGAGGACTAGCGGGACGGGCTCCTACGAGCAGTACTTC.

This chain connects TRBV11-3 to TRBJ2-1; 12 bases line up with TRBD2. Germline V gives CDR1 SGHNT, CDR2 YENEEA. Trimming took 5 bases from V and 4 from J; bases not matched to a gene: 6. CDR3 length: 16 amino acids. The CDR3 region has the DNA TGTGCCAGCAGCCGAAGGACTAGCGGGAAATACAATGAGCAGTTCTTC. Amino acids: CASSRRTSGKYNEQFF.

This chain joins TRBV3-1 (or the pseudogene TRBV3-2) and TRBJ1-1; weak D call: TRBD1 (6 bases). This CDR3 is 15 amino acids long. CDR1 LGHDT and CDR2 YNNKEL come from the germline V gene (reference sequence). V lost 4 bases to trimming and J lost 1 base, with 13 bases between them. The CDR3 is CASSRGQTQNTEAFF. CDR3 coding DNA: TGTGCCAGCAGCCGGGGACAAACCCAGAACACTGAAGCTTTCTTT.

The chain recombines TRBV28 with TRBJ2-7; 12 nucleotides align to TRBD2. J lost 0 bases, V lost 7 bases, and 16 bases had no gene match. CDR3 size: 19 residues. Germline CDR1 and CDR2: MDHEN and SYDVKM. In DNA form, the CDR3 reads TGTGCCAGCAATCCTTTTGGGGCTAGCGGGGGGGAGAGCTCCTACGAGCAGTACTTC. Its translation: CASNPFGASGGESSYEQYF.

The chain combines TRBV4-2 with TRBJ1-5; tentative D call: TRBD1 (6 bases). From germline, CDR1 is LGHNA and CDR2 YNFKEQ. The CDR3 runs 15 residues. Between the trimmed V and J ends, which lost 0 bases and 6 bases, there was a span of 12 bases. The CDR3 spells CASSQDGQGFQPQHF. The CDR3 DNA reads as TGTGCCAGCAGCCAAGATGGGCAGGGGTTTCAGCCCCAGCATTTT.

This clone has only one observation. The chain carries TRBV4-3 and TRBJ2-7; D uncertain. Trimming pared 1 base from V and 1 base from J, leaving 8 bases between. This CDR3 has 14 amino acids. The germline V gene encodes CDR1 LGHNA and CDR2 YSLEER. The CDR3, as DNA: TGCGCCAGCAGCCAAGTAGGCGGATCCTACGAGCAGTACTTC. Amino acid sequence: CASSQVGGSYEQYF.

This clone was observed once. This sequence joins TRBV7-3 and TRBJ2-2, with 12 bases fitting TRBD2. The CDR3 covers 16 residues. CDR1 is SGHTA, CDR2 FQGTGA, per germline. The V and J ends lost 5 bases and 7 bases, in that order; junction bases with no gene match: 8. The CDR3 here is CASSLPGLAGDGELFF. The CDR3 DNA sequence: TGTGCCAGCAGCCTCCCGGGACTAGCGGGTGACGGGGAGCTGTTTTTT. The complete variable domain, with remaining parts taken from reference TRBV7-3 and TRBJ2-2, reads GAGVSQTPSNKVTEKGKYVELRCDPISGHTALYWYRQSLGQGPEFLIYFQGTGAADDSGLPNDRFFAVRPEGSVSTLKIQRTERGDSAVYLCASSLPGLAGDGELFFGEGSRLTVL.

Here the CDR3 reads CASSIRANPRNGYTF. The CDR3 DNA reads TGTGCCAGTAGTATTAGGGCCAATCCCCGGAATGGCTACACCTTC. The chain couples TRBV19 to TRBJ1-2; no firm D call. The CDR3 is 15 amino acids. CDR1 is LNHDA, CDR2 SQIVND, per germline (reference sequence). V shed 3 bases and J shed 6 bases, with 17 bases lying between them.

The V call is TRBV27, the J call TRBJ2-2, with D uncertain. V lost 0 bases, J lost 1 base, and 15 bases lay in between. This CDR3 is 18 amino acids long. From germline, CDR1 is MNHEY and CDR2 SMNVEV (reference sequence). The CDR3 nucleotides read TGTGCCAGCAGTTTATCGTATTTGCAGCTGTTGAACACCGGGGAGCTGTTTTTT. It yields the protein CASSLSYLQLLNTGELFF.

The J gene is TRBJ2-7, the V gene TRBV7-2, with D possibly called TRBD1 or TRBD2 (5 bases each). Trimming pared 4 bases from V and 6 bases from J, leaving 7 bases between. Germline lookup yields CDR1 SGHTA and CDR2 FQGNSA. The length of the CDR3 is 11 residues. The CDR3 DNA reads TGTGCCAGCAGCTCCGGGACCGAGCAGTACTTC. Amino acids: CASSSGTEQYF.

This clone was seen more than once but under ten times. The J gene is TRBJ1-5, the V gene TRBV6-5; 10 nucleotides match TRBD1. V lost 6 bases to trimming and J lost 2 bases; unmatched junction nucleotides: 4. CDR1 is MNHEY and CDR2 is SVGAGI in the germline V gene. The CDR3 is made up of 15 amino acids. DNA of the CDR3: TGTGCCAGCAGGTTGGACAGGGGGGGCAATCAGCCCCAGCATTTT. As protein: CASRLDRGGNQPQHF.

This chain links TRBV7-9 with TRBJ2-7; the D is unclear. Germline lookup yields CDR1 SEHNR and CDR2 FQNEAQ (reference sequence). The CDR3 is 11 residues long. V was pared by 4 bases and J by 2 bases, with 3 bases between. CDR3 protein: CASSSTYEQYF. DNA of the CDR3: TGTGCCAGCAGCTCAACCTACGAGCAGTACTTC.

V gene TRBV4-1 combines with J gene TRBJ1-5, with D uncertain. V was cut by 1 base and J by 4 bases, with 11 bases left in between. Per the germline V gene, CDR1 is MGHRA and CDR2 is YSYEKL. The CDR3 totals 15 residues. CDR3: CASSQGYQGNQPQHF. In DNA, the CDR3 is TGCGCCAGCAGCCAAGGATACCAAGGGAATCAGCCCCAGCATTTT.

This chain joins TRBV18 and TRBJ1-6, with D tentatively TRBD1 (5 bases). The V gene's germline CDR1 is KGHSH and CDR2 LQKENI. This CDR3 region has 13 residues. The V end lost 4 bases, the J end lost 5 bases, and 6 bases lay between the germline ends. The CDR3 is CASSLQDNSPLHF. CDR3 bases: TGTGCCAGCTCACTACAGGATAATTCACCCCTCCACTTT.

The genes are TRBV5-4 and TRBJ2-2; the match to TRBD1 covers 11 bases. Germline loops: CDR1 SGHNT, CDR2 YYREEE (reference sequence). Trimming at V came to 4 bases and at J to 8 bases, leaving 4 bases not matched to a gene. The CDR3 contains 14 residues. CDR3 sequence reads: CASSSGQGAGELFF. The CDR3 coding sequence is TGTGCCAGCAGCAGCGGACAGGGGGCGGGGGAGCTGTTTTTT.

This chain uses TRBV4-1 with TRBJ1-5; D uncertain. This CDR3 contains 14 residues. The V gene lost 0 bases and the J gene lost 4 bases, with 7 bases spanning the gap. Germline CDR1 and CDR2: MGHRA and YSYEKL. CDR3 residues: CASSQDPRNQPQHF. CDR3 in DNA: TGCGCCAGCAGCCAAGATCCCCGAAATCAGCCCCAGCATTTT.